The present T cell receptor (beta chain) was sequenced within a study of identical twins (dated by TCRdb to 2016 to 2018). General notes on the study: To test whether fetal clonotypes persist, this study deep-sequenced TCR alpha and beta repertoires from monozygotic twins, from unrelated adults of various ages, and from cord blood. To rule out contamination, replicate twin experiments were performed at different times with different library preparation protocols. Overall results and qualifications from the work: Compared with coincidental sharing between unrelated individuals, out-of-frame TCR alpha sequences shared between twins had an excess of sequences with low generation probability. Invariant T cells such as MAIT and iNKT could partly confound zero-insertion analyses, though diverse VJ usage argued against this for most clonotypes. Out-of-frame TCR alpha sharing in monozygotic twins was systematically underestimated by recombination models, whereas sharing between unrelated individuals was in agreement with the recombination models. Conclusions relied on cross-sectional statistical analysis, since the same donors could not be followed over many years. Fewer insertions were carried by abundant cord blood beta clonotypes; a weaker similar trend was observed in young adult naive repertoires, while no such trend was observed in memory repertoires. A weaker excess of twin sharing was found in beta out-of-frame sequences because the signal-to-noise ratio was lowered by fewer shared sequences.

For CDR1 and CDR2, the germline V gene lists SQVTM and ANQGSEA. V and J are truncated by 7 bases and 8 bases respectively, leaving an intervening sequence of 24 bases. From the cysteine up to the valine, the CDR3 has a length of 14 residues. CDR3 DNA only is kept here, 42 bases in frame from base 1. Only healthy Caucasian donors were included. The twin cohort consisted of three pairs of female monozygotic twins, all aged about 18 to 29 years. CD4+ and CD8+ T cell populations were isolated with positive isolation kits from Invitrogen. This clonotype showed up just a few times. Which antigen it targets is not known. No much larger clone exists at a distance of one base, and base qualities are not known. The library was produced with 5' RACE. The instrument given in TCRdb is Illumina HiSeq 2000. Template switching added a universal primer binding site, and the final cDNA carried a unique molecular identifier that allowed TCR cDNA molecules to be counted accurately. Specific primers in the conserved constant-segment region were used to synthesize first-strand cDNA for the TCR alpha and beta chains. Each cDNA library was double barcoded, with a SMART-Mk sample barcode plus Illumina barcodes, to control for contamination. TruSeq adapter sequences, together with Illumina sample barcodes, were added in two successive PCR steps. The TCR alpha and beta cDNA libraries were sequenced on the Illumina HiSeq platform using custom primers. Per the original workflow: Unique molecular identifiers were extracted from raw reads with MiGEC, and CDR3 positions were determined with MiXCR. Recombination models were inferred per individual with the repgenHMM and IGoR tools using an EM algorithm. Shared clonotype analysis was performed with the tcR package in R, normalizing sharing by the product of cloneset sizes. To study raw recombination without the effects of thymic and clonal selection, out-of-frame nonproductive sequences were analyzed. TCRdb reanalyzed the raw reads on its own, using fastp at Q25 for trimming and MiXCR for clone calling, and kept in-frame beta chains. Duplicate CDR3 protein sequences are folded into a single record with the most common DNA and genes. The V and J calls come from TCRdb's annotation, not from the publication. A total of about 240,000 distinct CDR3 sequences appear in this sample, around 7.6% of them only once. The top ten hold under 6.5% of the sample.

These same data were also listed under a study on yellow fever vaccine responses in identical twins. The second study's paper adds: According to the authors, in identical twins the way T cells responded to vaccination appeared partly convergent and partly personalized. In the study, vaccine-responding T cell clones were precisely tracked in identical twins.

The sequence was obtained from a young woman in good health. The V and J segments used are TRBV29-1 and TRBJ2-7; the D gene may be TRBD1 or TRBD2, since each aligns over 5 bases. Sequenced sample: CD8+ T cells sorted from blood. At the DNA level, the sequence is TGCAGCGCGGCCCCACAGAGGGGTACTTTCAAGCAGTACGTC. Its protein product is CSAAPQRGTFKQYV.